Each of the 15 T cell receptor beta chains below was sequenced from the same sample in a study of breast tumors, draining lymph nodes, adjacent tissues. Samples came from axillary lymph nodes draining the breast cancer. TCRdb itself ran the multiplex PCR reads through MiXCR, one entry per CDR3 protein. The sample has over 150,000 distinct CDR3 sequences; roughly a third are singletons. The sequenced sample consisted of axillary lymph node tissue. The receptors were sampled from a female donor with breast cancer. Some clones in this sample may be carry-over from other donors' samples.

This chain uses TRBV5-1 with TRBJ2-4; 8 nucleotides align to TRBD1. The CDR3 length is 15 residues. CDR1 and CDR2 from the germline V gene are SGHRS and YFSETQ. V lost 2 bases and J lost 3; bases outside the gene matches: 4. CDR3 sequence (DNA): TGCGCCAGCAGCTTAGAGACAGGGGTCAAAAACATTCAGTACTTC. It codes for CASSLETGVKNIQYF.

This clonotype was recorded many times. V gene TRBV30 combines with J gene TRBJ1-6, with D unresolved. The CDR3 has 13 amino acids. Trimming shortened V by 0 bases and J by 9 bases, and 9 bases separated the two germline ends. CDR1 GTSNPN and CDR2 SVGIG come from the germline V gene (reference sequence). For the CDR3, the DNA is TGTGCCTGGAGTGTAATCGGAGGTTCACCCCTCCACTTT. This gives the protein CAWSVIGGSPLHF.

This clonotype was seen at least ten times. The chain links TRBV7-8 to TRBJ2-7; no clear D gene. Trimming took 3 bases from V and 6 from J, leaving 18 bases between them. The CDR3 has 15 residues. The germline V gene encodes CDR1 SGHVS and CDR2 FQNEAQ. CDR3: CASSFASLSGGEQYF. CDR3 nucleotide sequence: TGTGCCAGCAGCTTCGCGTCACTATCAGGCGGCGAGCAGTACTTC.

This clonotype was found many times. The chain employs TRBV2 and TRBJ1-6; D gene ambiguous. Trimming shortened V by 4 bases and J by 5 bases, and 6 bases separated the two germline ends. CDR3 length: 13 residues. The germline V gene has CDR1 SNHLY and CDR2 FYNNEI. The CDR3 sequence is CASSAEDNSPLHF. The CDR3, as DNA: TGTGCCAGCAGTGCGGAGGATAATTCACCCCTCCACTTT.

This clonotype showed up many times. The chain recombines TRBV7-9 with TRBJ1-2; D unclear. Trimming shortened V by 5 bases and J by 2 bases, and 18 bases separated the two germline ends. CDR1 and CDR2 from the germline V gene are SEHNR and FQNEAQ (reference sequence). The CDR3 has 16 amino acids. CDR3 protein: CASSAILGGRNYGYTF. CDR3 in DNA: TGTGCCAGCAGCGCCATCCTTGGAGGCCGAAACTATGGCTACACCTTC.

This clonotype was counted at least ten times. The chain is built from TRBV27 and TRBJ1-6; 8 bases are a match to TRBD1. CDR1 is MNHEY, CDR2 SMNVEV, per germline (reference sequence). CDR3 length: 15 residues. The V gene end was trimmed by 1 base and the J gene end by 6 bases; junction bases not matched to a gene: 2. CDR3 nucleotide sequence: TGTGCCAGCAGTTTATTGGGGACAGGTAATTCACCCCTCCACTTT. It is translated as CASSLLGTGNSPLHF.

This clonotype was recorded at least ten times. The CDR3 here is CSVGRTNTGELFF. The CDR3 region has the DNA TGCAGCGTTGGGCGGACGAACACCGGGGAGCTGTTTTTT. The V gene is TRBV29-1, the J gene TRBJ2-2; D is ambiguous. The germline V gene encodes CDR1 SQVTM and CDR2 ANQGSEA. CDR3 length: 13 amino acids. Trimming left V 4 bases short and J 0 bases short, with 6 bases between.

To note about this clonotype: At one end, the junction sequence differs from germline, possibly due to a read error. This chain joins TRBV4-2 and TRBJ2-4; 10 bases are a match to TRBD2. Germline V gene data show CDR1 as LGHNA and CDR2 as YNFKEQ. This CDR3 contains 19 residues. CDR3 nucleotide sequence: TGTGCCAGCAGCCAAGATTCTAGCGGGGGTGCTGTGGCCAAAAACATTCGGTACTTC. Protein: CASSQDSSGGAVAKNIRYF.

There are many counts of this clonotype. The rearrangement uses TRBV7-8 and TRBJ1-2; D gene uncertain. The CDR3 runs to 15 residues. CDR1 is SGHVS, CDR2 FQNEAQ, per germline. Trimming shortened V by 5 bases and J by 0 bases, and 13 bases separated the two germline ends. CDR3 protein: CASSPSTGPNYGYTF. Written as DNA, the CDR3 is TGTGCCAGCAGCCCATCCACTGGACCTAACTATGGCTACACCTTC.

This clonotype was observed many times. The junction differs from germline at one of its ends, possibly a read error. J is TRBJ2-2 and V is TRBV7-7, with a possible D match to TRBD2 (5 bases). Germline V gives CDR1 SSHAT, CDR2 FNYEAQ (reference sequence). CDR3 length equals 16 residues. The CDR3 here is CASSETTGVYTGELFF. For the CDR3, the DNA is TGTGCTAGCAGCGAAACTACCGGGGTCTACACCGGGGAGCTGTTTTTT.

As regards this clonotype: An end of the junction does not agree with germline; a read error may underlie this. The CDR3 nucleotides are TGTGCCAGCAGCCAAGATCGGGGGAACTACAAGCAGTACTTC. Translation: CASSQDRGNYKQYF. V is TRBV11-2 and J is TRBJ2-7; TRBD2 is a possible D gene (6 bases). CDR3 length: 14 amino acids. Germline CDR1 reads SGHAT; CDR2 reads FQNNGV.

The chain recombines TRBV7-6 with TRBJ2-5; 9 bases agree with TRBD1. The CDR3 is made up of 14 amino acids. The V segment lost 5 bases and the J segment 5 bases; nucleotides outside the gene matches: 6. Germline V gives CDR1 SGHVS, CDR2 FNYEAQ. CDR3 amino acids: CASSLGTGLETQYF. CDR3 nucleotide sequence: TGTGCCAGCAGCCTCGGGACAGGGCTTGAGACCCAGTACTTC.

Many counts were recorded for this clonotype. The chain carries TRBV9 and TRBJ2-1; 10 bases map to TRBD1. This CDR3 is 16 amino acids long. The V segment lost 3 bases and the J segment 4 bases; nucleotides outside the gene matches: 7. CDR1 and CDR2 (germline): SGDLS, YYNGEE. CDR3 DNA sequence: TGTGCCAGCAGCGCCCGACAGGGGGCGGGGTACAATGAGCAGTTCTTC. The encoded protein is CASSARQGAGYNEQFF.

This clonotype was seen at least ten times. DNA for the CDR3: TGCAGTGCGCATCCGGGACAGGGCCGTCAGCCCCAGCATTTT. Its translation is CSAHPGQGRQPQHF. The chain joins TRBV20-1 to TRBJ1-5; 9 bases line up with TRBD1. The CDR3 consists of 14 residues. V gave up 6 bases and J gave up 6 bases; unmatched junction bases: 9. CDR1 is DFQATT, CDR2 SNEGSKA, per germline (reference sequence).

This chain links TRBV20-1 with TRBJ2-7; TRBD2 is a possible D gene (7 bases). This CDR3 has 16 amino acids. Trimming shortened V by 3 bases and J by 5 bases, and 23 bases separated the two germline ends. CDR1 is DFQATT, CDR2 SNEGSKA, per germline (reference sequence). In nucleotides, the CDR3 is TGCAGTGCTAGTTTCCTAGGGGCGGGGGCAGCGGACGAGCAGTACTTC. The encoded protein is CSASFLGAGAADEQYF.